The next 4 T cell receptor beta chains were all read from a single sample in a study of T cell clonality in common variable immunodeficiency. Method: immunoSEQ multiplex PCR; TCRdb's copy keeps in-frame clones and lacks some. The counts give tens of thousands of clones, none of them seen only once; around 1.5% is held by the top ten. The sequenced material came from peripheral blood mononuclear cells. Receptors were obtained from a person aged 18 to 69 in good health.

This clone was picked up many times. The CDR3 is cut off 3 residues early in the read; its end comes from the germline J gene. This chain links TRBV19 with TRBJ1-6, with TRBD1 as a possible D gene (6 bases). This CDR3 is 13 amino acids long. CDR1 and CDR2 (germline): LNHDA, SQIVND (reference sequence). V was clipped by 9 bases and J by 3 bases, with 9 bases between them. The covered CDR3 bases are TGTGCCAGCCGACAGGACTATAATTCACCC. Encoded protein: CASRQDYNSP. The complete CDR3 reads CASRQDYNSPLHF.

This clone has at least ten counts. The read comes to an end 3 residues before the CDR3 does, leaving the germline J gene to fill in the end. The rearrangement joins TRBV7-2 to TRBJ1-1; the match to TRBD1 covers 7 bases. The CDR3 extends over 12 amino acids. Germline lookup yields CDR1 SGHTA and CDR2 FQGNSA. The CDR3 sequence: CASSQEDRKAFF. CDR3 DNA (partial): TGTGCCAGCAGCCAGGAGGACAGGAAA.

The table lists this clone with many counts. The CDR3 goes on 3 residues after the read ends, and that part is filled in from the germline J gene. This chain joins TRBV7-6 and TRBJ1-1; no clear D gene. The CDR3 is 14 residues long. The ends were cut back, 2 bases at V and 0 bases at J, with 7 bases in the middle. The V gene's germline CDR1 is SGHVS and CDR2 FNYEAQ. This CDR3 reads CASSLYPVNTEAFF. The CDR3 DNA, read in part, is TGTGCCAGCAGCTTATATCCCGTGAACACTGAA.

In its sample, this clone was seen many times. CDR3 DNA (partial): TGTGCCAGCAGCGCACTTAGCGGGGGCTCCTACGAG. Residues: CASSALSGGSYE. The CDR3 in its entirety is CASSALSGGSYEQYF. The rearrangement links TRBV7-9 to TRBJ2-7; 9 positions match TRBD2. The CDR3 end falls 3 residues outside the read, so it is completed with the germline J gene. Germline V lookup: CDR1 SEHNR, CDR2 FQNEAQ (reference sequence). The length of the CDR3 is 15 residues. After removal of 5 bases from V and 0 bases from J, the junction contained 5 bases not matched to a gene.